This T cell receptor (beta chain) was profiled in a study of T-cell memory formation after mild COVID-19. Study conclusions and caveats: Contracting clones localized mainly to CM and EM when CD4+ and mainly to EMRA when CD8+.

V was pared by 5 bases and J by 8 bases, with 18 bases between. The CDR3 has 14 residues. The germline CDR1 and CDR2 sequences are SGHTA and FQGNSA. With constant-segment primers, 5'RACE yielded cDNA libraries of TCR alpha and TCR beta that carried sample barcodes and UMIs. MiXCR was run by TCRdb on the 5' RACE reads, yielding one entry per CDR3 protein. The sample has about 40,000 distinct CDR3 sequences; around 6.1% are singletons. This clonotype was found many times. The antigen remains undetermined. Sequenced material: PBMCs or a T cell subset sorted from them (not recorded which). The TCR comes from an adult who had mild COVID-19 (a few samples of this study predate the infection). Cell type and time point are not known. This chain uses TRBV7-2 with TRBJ1-1; tentatively, D is TRBD1 (6 bases). CDR3 nucleotide sequence: TGTGCCAGCAGCCCCCAGAGACAGGCGGGGGAAGCTTTCTTT. Translated: CASSPQRQAGEAFF.